This entry describes one T cell receptor (beta chain). Its antigen is still unknown. This CDR3 is built from 14 residues. From germline, CDR1 is SEHNR and CDR2 FQNEAQ (reference sequence). V was pared by 4 bases and J by 7 bases, with 17 bases between. This sample was included in a study of cytomegalovirus exposure and HLA in healthy donors. Study details: In an earlier analysis, 95 million to 140 million unique TCR beta sequences were found from some 200 million T cells. Whole-study results and caveats: A missense variant in DCLRE1C was later tied to TCR beta V- and J-gene trimming. Exclusion as indistinguishable affected some V segments, including TRBV6-2 and TRBV6-3. A previous analysis found most TCR beta V segments productive roughly 87% or roughly 30% of the time.

This PCR relied on a set of 60 Vbeta primers and 13 Jbeta primers. Only in-frame clones appear in the TCRdb table, and some are missing; sequencing was by immunoSEQ multiplex PCR. This sample has under 200,000 clones, with roughly two thirds found just once. Sequences were obtained from PBMCs. This chain uses TRBV7-9 with TRBJ2-7; D may be TRBD2 (6 bases). The sequence derives from a woman in her twenties or thirties in good health and CMV-seronegative. The CDR3 region is CASSSSGLPSEQYF. The CDR3 nucleotides are TGTGCCAGCAGCTCGTCGGGACTCCCGAGTGAGCAGTACTTC.